This T cell receptor (beta chain) was recorded in a study of shared clonotypes between healthy human individuals. Study details: CD4 naive cells filled three plates per donor, CD4 memory three, CD8 naive two and CD8 memory one. Findings and limits, study-wide: Tissues were not sampled, only blood, and their repertoires likely differ. Around 5% of naive CD4 clonotypes were common to several donors.

The assay used deep level. Profiled with immunoSEQ multiplex PCR; TCRdb holds only in-frame clones, not every one. Of roughly 1.5 million clones listed, 98% are singletons. The germline gives CDR1 SGHTA, CDR2 FQGTGA. Trimming at V came to 5 bases and at J to 3 bases, leaving 2 bases not matched to a gene. The CDR3 is made up of 13 amino acids. Note on this clone: Its target is unknown.

This clonotype was obtained from a man in his thirties or forties in good health. The chain couples TRBV7-3 to TRBJ2-7; TRBD2 matches at 9 bases. The sequenced sample consisted of naive CD4+ T cells sorted from blood. Subset: CD45RA+ positively selected. This CDR3 is CASSLSGSYEQYF. The CDR3 coding sequence is TGTGCCAGCAGCCTTAGCGGGAGCTACGAGCAGTACTTC.